The subject of this entry is one TCR beta chain. It was from alopecia areata patients that lesional scalp punch biopsies and peripheral blood were collected. This entry is derived from a study of CD8+ T cells in alopecia areata. Study-level background: Patients in the treated group were given tofacitinib by mouth, 5 to 10 mg twice a day.

In each case, RNA was isolated and then reverse transcribed into cDNA as the sequencing template. Generated by immunoSEQ multiplex PCR, the TCRdb table keeps only in-frame clones and is missing some. The sample lists around 140,000 clones, 45% to 60% occurring once. CDR1 and CDR2 from the germline V gene are SGHDT and YYEEEE. V was clipped by 4 bases and J by 2 bases, with 6 bases between them. The CDR3 contains 12 residues. This chain links TRBV5-6 with TRBJ1-1, with D hard to call. This sequence originates from a human donor with alopecia areata. The material sequenced was CD4+ T cells sorted from blood. Here the CDR3 DNA reads TGTGCCAGCAGCCTTAGTAACACTGAAGCTTTCTTT. Protein product: CASSLSNTEAFF.